This T cell receptor (beta chain) is drawn from a study of regulatory T cells in long-lasting Graves disease. Overall study results and limits: Persistent disease exhibited a predilection for TRBV28, TRBJ1-2 and TRBJ2-5.

Arm-PCR of CDR3 regions and iRepertoire HTBI primers were the basis on which TCR beta libraries were built. Per the original data handling: Identified segments across samples numbered 60 or so TRBV and approximately 14 TRBJ. MiXCR, applied by TCRdb to the multiplex PCR reads, yields one record per CDR3 protein. TCRdb's processing, not the authors', yielded these V and J calls. The sample consists of 400,000 to 500,000 distinct CDR3 sequences, about 21% of them appearing once. This clonotype occurred a few times. What it recognizes is unknown. Regarding time point: persistent/refractory GD, antithyroid drugs over 5 years with positive TRAb. There was RNA extracted from PBMCs, and the TCR library was made from it. Patient provenance is recorded as an endocrinology department in Xi'an, China. V was shortened by 4 bases and J by 4 bases, with 10 bases between the two germline ends. This CDR3 has 14 amino acids. Germline V CDR1 and CDR2: SGHTA, FQGNSA.

The rearrangement joins TRBV7-2 to TRBJ2-2; tentatively, D is TRBD2 (6 bases). The clonotype was recovered from a female donor with Graves disease. The source was peripheral blood mononuclear cells (PBMCs), collected when the disease was refractory, from a patient treated with antithyroid drugs. The CDR3: CASSSGVGTGELFF. CDR3 DNA sequence: TGTGCCAGCAGCTCGGGAGTAGGCACCGGGGAGCTGTTTTTT. Together with reference TRBV7-2 and TRBJ2-2, the CDR3 gives the full variable domain: GAGVSQSPSNKVTEKGKDVELRCDPISGHTALYWYRQSLGQGLEFLIYFQGNSAPDKSGLPSDRFSAERTGGSVSTLTIQRTQQEDSAVYLCASSSGVGTGELFFGEGSRLTVL.